This TCR beta chain emerged from a study of blood T cell repertoires in COVID-19. Recruitment covered 25 or so US areas and drew participants whose ages spanned 18 to 89 years. Participants' reported clinical history set cohort assignment. TCRdb keeps only in-frame clones here, not all; method: immunoSEQ multiplex PCR. The repertoire has some 110,000 clones, 65% to 85% of them found once; the top ten carry approximately 3.9%. V was clipped by 0 bases and J by 4 bases, with 9 bases between them. The CDR3 is made up of 14 amino acids. CDR1 LGHDT and CDR2 YNNKEL come from the germline V gene (reference sequence).

This chain joins TRBV3-1 (or the pseudogene TRBV3-2) and TRBJ2-5; a possible D gene is TRBD2 (7 bases). The source material was PBMCs or T cells enriched from blood (not recorded which). This TCR was sampled from a woman aged 30 to 39 who had recovered from COVID-19. Here the CDR3 DNA reads TGTGCCAGCAGCCAAGAGGGGGGGGCAGAGACCCAGTACTTC. Protein: CASSQEGGAETQYF.